A selection of T cell receptor beta chains follows, all from one sample in a study of T-cell reconstitution after alpha-beta-depleted transplantation in children. TCRdb called the PCR reads again in MiXCR, with one record for every CDR3 protein. The sample contains 200,000 to 300,000 distinct CDR3 sequences, around 12% of which appear only once. Sequences were derived from PBMCs from the stem cell graft donor, sampled from the stem cell graft. These receptors came from a human donor who donated a stem cell graft to a child with acute lymphoblastic leukemia. The CDR3 runs from the conserved cysteine through the conserved F or W. D genes are given only for firm matches. Size is omitted from some rows. Given values are once, few, many or a class for expanded clones.

v_call	d_call	j_call	clone_size	cdr3_nt	cdr3_aa
TRBV19	TRBD1	TRBJ2-2	few	TGTGCCAGTAGTATTCGATGGACAGGGATGGACGGGGAGCTGTTTTTT	CASSIRWTGMDGELFF
TRBV10-2	-	TRBJ2-2	many	TGCGCCAGCAGTGAGGTCCCGGGGCGATGGACCGGGGAGCTGTTTTTT	CASSEVPGRWTGELFF
TRBV12-3/TRBV12-4	-	TRBJ2-7	many	TGTGCCAGCACCATTTCCGGGATTCGTTCCTACGAGCAGTACTTC	CASTISGIRSYEQYF
TRBV29-1	-	TRBJ1-3	many	TGCAGCGTTGACAGGGTCTCTGGAAACACCATATATTTT	CSVDRVSGNTIYF
TRBV7-9	-	TRBJ2-3	many	TGTGCCAGCAGACAGGGCGGGAACACAGATACGCAGTATTTT	CASRQGGNTDTQYF
TRBV20-1	-	TRBJ2-7	many	TGCAGTGCTAGATGGGGGGGCCACGAGCAGTACTTC	CSARWGGHEQYF
TRBV5-1	-	TRBJ2-7	few	TGCGCCAGCAGCTTGGGATCGTCCGAGCAGTACTTC	CASSLGSSEQYF
TRBV6-2/TRBV6-3	-	TRBJ1-5	many	TGTGCCAGCAGTTACGTTTCTTGGCAGATAAATCAGCCCCAGCATTTT	CASSYVSWQINQPQHF
TRBV27	TRBD2	TRBJ2-7	many	TGTGCCAGCAGTCGGACTAGCGGGGTCTCCTACGAGCAGTACTTC	CASSRTSGVSYEQYF
TRBV30	-	TRBJ2-2	few	TGTGCCTGGAGCGGACAGAATGGGACGTTGTTTTTT	CAWSGQNGTLFF
TRBV4-2	-	TRBJ2-6	-	TGTGCCAGCAGCCAAGAGCCCCCCGGCTCTGGGGCCAACGTCCTGACTTTC	CASSQEPPGSGANVLTF
TRBV20-1	TRBD2	TRBJ2-5	many	TGCAGTGCTAGAGTTAGCGGGAGGTTTGAGACCCAGTACTTC	CSARVSGRFETQYF
TRBV7-2	-	TRBJ2-5	many	TGTGCCAGCAGCTTTTCAACAGGACTCGGGCAAGAGACCCAGTACTTC	CASSFSTGLGQETQYF
TRBV29-1	TRBD2	TRBJ2-3	many	TGCAGCGTTCCTGGGACTAGCGGGGGAATCACAGATACGCAGTATTTT	CSVPGTSGGITDTQYF
TRBV25-1	-	TRBJ2-2	many	TGTGCCAGCAGTGAGGTTCGACACACCGGGGAGCTGTTTTTT	CASSEVRHTGELFF
TRBV20-1	-	TRBJ1-1	many	TGCAGTGTCTGGACACCCCACACTGAAGCTTTCTTT	CSVWTPHTEAFF
TRBV7-9	TRBD1	TRBJ2-1	many	TGTGCCAGCAGCCCAGGAACAGGGGGCGGCCTGACTGAGCAGTTCTTC	CASSPGTGGGLTEQFF
TRBV6-1	-	TRBJ1-5	many	TGTGCCACGCAACAGGGATATCAGCCCCAGCATTTT	CATQQGYQPQHF
TRBV24-1	TRBD2	TRBJ2-1	many	TGTGCCACCAGTGATTTGCGCGCCAGAAGCGGGACCTCCTACAATGAGCAGTTCTTC	CATSDLRARSGTSYNEQFF
TRBV5-1	-	TRBJ2-1	many	TGCGCCAGCAGCGACGGCTTGAGCTCCTACAATGAGCAGTTCTTC	CASSDGLSSYNEQFF
TRBV10-3	-	TRBJ2-6	many	TGTGCCATCAGTGAGAGAACAGACTCCGTCTCTGGGGCCAACGTCCTGACTTTC	CAISERTDSVSGANVLTF
TRBV5-1	-	TRBJ2-5	many	TGCGCCAGCAGCTTGGATGGGGGAGTAGGAGAGACCCAGTACTTC	CASSLDGGVGETQYF
TRBV7-2	TRBD2	TRBJ2-1	many	TGTGCCAGCAGGAGGTGGACTAGCTCTTCCTACAATGAGCAGTTCTTC	CASRRWTSSSYNEQFF
TRBV4-2	TRBD2	TRBJ2-7	many	TGTGCCAGCAGCCATGAGAGGACTAGCGGGAATTACGAGCAGTACTTC	CASSHERTSGNYEQYF
TRBV6-6	-	TRBJ1-1	many	TGTGCCAGCAGTTACGACAAGTACACTGAAGCTTTCTTT	CASSYDKYTEAFF